This T cell receptor beta chain originates from a study of cytomegalovirus exposure and HLA in healthy donors. The primer mix had 60 Vbeta and 13 Jbeta primers. Assay used: immunoSEQ multiplex PCR; TCRdb lists only in-frame clones, some missing. The data show 98,000 or so clones, about 80% seen once. This CDR3 has 15 residues. V lost 1 base and J 4 bases, leaving 14 bases between the germline ends. The germline V gene encodes CDR1 SGHAT and CDR2 FQNNGV. V is TRBV11-2 and J is TRBJ2-7; no firm D call. The receptor's source is a man aged 35 to 55 in good health and CMV-seronegative. The sequenced sample consisted of PBMCs. The CDR3 spells CASSLAADSLYEQYF. The CDR3, as DNA: TGTGCCAGCAGCTTAGCTGCAGATTCTCTTTACGAGCAGTACTTC.